A single sample gave rise to the 9 T cell receptor beta chains below, sequenced in a study of T cell responses to AZD1222 COVID-19 vaccine. Profiling relied on immunoSEQ multiplex PCR, and the TCRdb table lists in-frame clones only, not all of them. The sample yields about 160,000 clones, 91% seen once. This specimen consisted of peripheral blood, obtained on day 0 of AZD1222 vaccination. These receptor sequences come from an adult in good health.

V gene TRBV5-4 combines with J gene TRBJ2-5, with D hard to call. Deletions cut 0 bases from V and 5 bases from J, with 17 bases between. Germline values: CDR1 SGHNT, CDR2 YYREEE (reference sequence). This CDR3 has 16 residues. This CDR3 is CASSLVGQAAGETQYF. The CDR3 DNA is TGTGCCAGCAGCTTGGTTGGGCAGGCCGCCGGGGAGACCCAGTACTTC. The full variable domain, its missing parts supplied by reference TRBV5-4 and TRBJ2-5, is ETGVTQSPTHLIKTRGQQVTLRCSSQSGHNTVSWYQQALGQGPQFIFQYYREEENGRGNFPPRFSGLQFPNYSSELNVNALELDDSALYLCASSLVGQAAGETQYFGPGTRLLVL.

The chain employs TRBV11-2 and TRBJ2-7; the D gene is possibly TRBD2 (6 bases). Germline values: CDR1 SGHAT, CDR2 FQNNGV. The CDR3 covers 14 residues. The V end was cut by 1 base, the J end by 4 bases, with 11 bases between. The CDR3 nucleotides read TGTGCCAGCAGCTTAGGGAGGGGCAAGTACGAGCAGTACTTC. It encodes CASSLGRGKYEQYF.

This chain connects TRBV29-1 to TRBJ2-3, with D hard to call. The V gene's germline CDR1 is SQVTM and CDR2 ANQGSEA. The CDR3 spans 12 residues. Trimming stripped 3 bases from V and 3 bases from J, with 7 bases between. The CDR3 sequence: CSVDPRTDTQYF. In nucleotides, the CDR3 is TGCAGCGTTGATCCGCGGACAGATACGCAGTATTTT.

The CDR3: CATGGKGTTNEKLFF. The CDR3 nucleotides read TGTGCCACCGGAGGGAAGGGAACAACTAATGAAAAACTGTTTTTT. The rearrangement links TRBV10-3 to TRBJ1-4, with D unresolved. Germline values: CDR1 ENHRY, CDR2 SYGVKD. V gave up 10 bases and J gave up 0 bases, with 15 bases separating them. This CDR3 spans 15 amino acids.

The chain carries TRBV2 and TRBJ1-1; D remains ambiguous. In germline, CDR1 is SNHLY, CDR2 FYNNEI. There are 13 residues in the CDR3. V dropped 6 bases and J dropped 5 bases, with 13 bases sitting between them. The CDR3 coding sequence is TGTGCCAGCAGCAGCTTTGGTCCGACTGAAGCTTTCTTT. It codes for CASSSFGPTEAFF.

This rearrangement joins TRBV6-5 to TRBJ2-4; D may correspond to TRBD1 or TRBD2 (5 bases each). Germline V lookup: CDR1 MNHEY, CDR2 SVGAGI. The CDR3 extends over 16 amino acids. Trimming took 0 bases from V and 1 from J, leaving 10 bases between them. The CDR3 reads CASSYSGETAKNIQYF. CDR3 DNA sequence: TGTGCCAGCAGTTACTCGGGGGAGACGGCCAAAAACATTCAGTACTTC.

This rearrangement joins TRBV3-1 (or the pseudogene TRBV3-2) to TRBJ1-2; D is unresolved. V shed 3 bases and J shed 0 bases, with 5 bases lying between them. This CDR3 has 13 amino acids. Germline V gene lookup returns CDR1 LGHDT and CDR2 YNNKEL (reference sequence). CDR3 bases: TGTGCCAGCAGCCACGCCGCTAACTATGGCTACACCTTC. Protein product: CASSHAANYGYTF.

This chain connects TRBV5-1 to TRBJ1-2; 10 nucleotides match TRBD1. Germline trimming cut 0 bases from V and 4 bases from J; bases unmatched to any gene: 3. Per the germline V gene, CDR1 is SGHRS and CDR2 is YFSETQ. This CDR3 is built from 15 residues. CDR3 sequence: CASSLDGTGVYGYTF. The CDR3 DNA follows: TGCGCCAGCAGCTTGGACGGGACAGGGGTCTATGGCTACACCTTC.

V usage is TRBV20-1 and J usage is TRBJ1-6; TRBD1 agrees at 7 bases. Looked up from germline, CDR1 is DFQATT and CDR2 is SNEGSKA (reference sequence). V was clipped by 6 bases and J by 14 bases; unmatched bases: 4. The CDR3 totals 10 residues. CDR3 in DNA: TGCAGTGCCCGACAGGGCACCCTCCACTTT. It encodes CSARQGTLHF.